The rows below give T cell receptor beta chains drawn from one sample of a study of vaccination effects on CD4 cells after COVID-19. Here immunoSEQ multiplex PCR was the method, and the copy in TCRdb shows in-frame clones only, minus some. The sample comprises some 52,000 clones, just under 80% of which are singletons, and approximately 6% rests with the top ten. These TCRs are of unknown antigen specificity. This material consisted of CD4+ T cells from PBMCs cultured with HCoV-OC43 spike peptides, taken before COVID-19 vaccination. These receptors were collected from a human donor who received a COVID-19 vaccine. Both conserved end residues are part of each CDR3. The D gene is left open where the match is weak. Clone size is not always given. Where it is, it says once, few, many or a class for expanded clones.

CASSIRPSSTDTQYF	TGTGCCAGTAGTATCAGGCCGAGCAGCACAGATACGCAGTATTTT	NA	NA	TRBV19	TRBJ2-3
CASTRMGEGVDTEAFF	TGTGCCAGCACGAGAATGGGGGAAGGCGTAGACACTGAAGCTTTCTTT	NA	NA	TRBV5-6	TRBJ1-1
CASSLSSGTEKLFF	TGTGCCAGCAGCCTATCCTCAGGGACTGAAAAACTGTTTTTT	few	NA	TRBV4-2	TRBJ1-4
CASSIAERLGQFF	TGTGCCAGTAGTATAGCTGAACGTCTAGGACAGTTCTTC	NA	NA	TRBV19	TRBJ2-1
CSARDIWGYTF	TGCAGTGCTAGGGACATCTGGGGCTACACCTTC	NA	NA	TRBV20-1	TRBJ1-2
CASSQAGFGRLYGYTF	TGCGCCAGCAGCCAAGCCGGTTTTGGACGGCTTTATGGCTACACCTTC	once	NA	TRBV4-3	TRBJ1-2
CASSSVGETQYF	TGTGCCAGCAGTTCGGTTGGGGAGACCCAGTACTTC	NA	NA	TRBV27	TRBJ2-5
CASSNPYTEAFF	TGTGCCAGCAGTAACCCTTACACTGAAGCTTTCTTT	NA	NA	TRBV6-5	TRBJ1-1
CASSFGALGTGELFF	TGCGCCAGCAGCTTTGGGGCGCTGGGCACCGGGGAGCTGTTTTTT	NA	NA	TRBV5-1	TRBJ2-2
CASSSNTGELFF	TGTGCCAGCAGCTCGAACACCGGGGAGCTGTTTTTT	few	NA	TRBV7-3	TRBJ2-2
CASSYGNGANGYTF	TGTGCCAGCAGTTACGGGAACGGGGCAAATGGCTACACCTTC	once	NA	TRBV6-5	TRBJ1-2
CASSLVPGITDTQYF	TGCGCCAGCAGCTTGGTACCGGGGATCACAGATACGCAGTATTTT	NA	NA	TRBV5-1	TRBJ2-3
CASSLIFSGTGELFF	TGTGCCAGTAGTCTAATATTCAGCGGAACCGGGGAGCTGTTTTTT	once	NA	TRBV19	TRBJ2-2
CASEGGYNQPQHF	TGTGCCAGTGAAGGGGGGTACAATCAGCCCCAGCATTTT	NA	NA	TRBV19	TRBJ1-5
CASSLVGGSGANVLTF	TGTGCCAGCAGCTTAGTTGGAGGCTCTGGGGCCAACGTCCTGACTTTC	NA	NA	TRBV7-2	TRBJ2-6
CASTGLAGGYTDTQYF	TGTGCCAGCACGGGACTAGCGGGGGGCTACACAGATACGCAGTATTTT	once	NA	TRBV21-1	TRBJ2-3